Here is one TCR beta chain with its context. The target antigen is unknown. The data were taken from a study of T cells in Graves' hyperthyroidism and ophthalmopathy. General observations from the study: Blood also showed most of the thyroid clonotypes that were expanded above 0.001.

The TCR beta CDR3 regions underwent amplification using RNA transcripts as the source. In the first-round RT-PCR of the TCR CDR3, the HTBI primer set was used. TCRdb re-called the multiplex PCR reads through MiXCR, storing one row per CDR3 protein. The sample lists around 600,000 distinct CDR3 sequences, about 16% occurring once. This TCR came from a woman between 40 and 50 years old with Graves' ophthalmopathy. Sequencing was carried out using blood.

CDR3 loop: CASSLDSSGPYNEQFF. CDR3 DNA sequence: TGTGCCAGCAGCTTAGATTCTAGCGGGCCTTACAATGAGCAGTTCTTC. The chain carries TRBV11-3 and TRBJ2-1, with 8 bases lining up with TRBD2. CDR1 is SGHNT and CDR2 is YENEEA in the germline V gene. V lost 0 bases and J lost 4; bases outside the gene matches: 5. The CDR3 is 16 residues long.